The 23 T cell receptor beta chains in this list originate from one sample, sequenced in a study of technical replicates of blood from a few donors. Here immunoSEQ multiplex PCR was the method, and the copy in TCRdb shows in-frame clones only, minus some. The data hold tens of thousands of clones, with around 94% observed a single time. Sequencing used T cells isolated from PBMCs. All receptors derive from a human donor in good health.

This clone was observed a single time. V gene TRBV27 combines with J gene TRBJ1-2; weak D call: TRBD1 (5 bases). CDR3 length equals 14 residues. With 6 bases removed from V and 8 bases from J, the gap between germline ends came to 19 bases. Germline V gene sequence: CDR1 MNHEY, CDR2 SMNVEV (reference sequence). The CDR3 region is CASRSGGQGIGYTF. CDR3 DNA: TGTGCCAGCAGGTCCGGAGGGCAGGGAATCGGCTACACCTTC.

CDR3 sequence (DNA): TGTGCCAGCAGCTTCACACCTTCCTACGAGCAGTACTTC. It specifies CASSFTPSYEQYF. This sequence joins TRBV7-9 and TRBJ2-7; D remains ambiguous. Germline V gives CDR1 SEHNR, CDR2 FQNEAQ (reference sequence). The CDR3 is 13 residues long. Trimming removed 3 bases at V and 1 base at J, with 7 bases between.

The gene calls are TRBV6-6 and TRBJ2-5; 13 bases line up with TRBD2. V shed 6 bases and J 0 bases; nucleotides not matched to a gene: 1. The CDR3 has 15 amino acids. Per germline, CDR1 MNHNY and CDR2 SVGAGI (reference sequence). The CDR3 DNA sequence: TGTGCCAGCAGGGGACTAGCGGGAAACCAAGAGACCCAGTACTTC. Amino acids: CASRGLAGNQETQYF.

This clone was detected once. This chain connects TRBV11-2 to TRBJ2-2; possibly TRBD2 for D (5 bases). The germline gives CDR1 SGHAT, CDR2 FQNNGV. The V and J ends lost 8 bases and 5 bases respectively, with 12 bases between them. This CDR3 spans 13 amino acids. The CDR3 reads CASGRVTTGELFF. CDR3 nucleotides: TGTGCCAGCGGGCGGGTAACGACCGGGGAGCTGTTTTTT.

With regard to this clone: Relative to the germline gene, one junction end is altered; a read error may explain this. This chain joins TRBV5-1 and TRBJ2-7, with a possible D match to TRBD2 (5 bases). Germline lookup yields CDR1 SGHRS and CDR2 YFSETQ. The CDR3 runs to 14 residues. The CDR3 sequence: CASSRDQRLGEQYF. CDR3 in DNA: TGCGCGAGCAGCCGGGATCAGCGATTGGGGGAGCAGTACTTC.

The chain employs TRBV6-5 and TRBJ2-5; 13 nucleotides agree with TRBD2. The CDR3 totals 15 residues. J gave up 5 bases and V 10 bases, and 10 bases lay outside the gene matches. Germline V lookup: CDR1 MNHEY, CDR2 SVGAGI. The CDR3 loop reads CATLGLAGSLETQYF. The CDR3 nucleotides read TGTGCCACCCTGGGACTAGCGGGGTCTTTGGAGACCCAGTACTTC.

The genes are TRBV7-8 and TRBJ1-5, with no clear D. The germline V and J ends were trimmed by 1 base and 4 bases, with 8 bases remaining between them. CDR3 length: 14 amino acids. The germline gives CDR1 SGHVS, CDR2 FQNEAQ. CDR3 nucleotides: TGTGCCAGCAGCTTAGTCAAAGCGAATCAGCCCCAGCATTTT. This codes for CASSLVKANQPQHF.

Points on this clone: The junction departs from the called germline gene at one end, perhaps through a read error. Other DNA variants within this sample encode the same CDR3. The chain joins TRBV7-8 to TRBJ2-5; 8 bases map to TRBD2. The CDR3 loop spans 18 amino acids. CDR1 and CDR2 from the germline V gene are SGHVS and FQNEAQ. Written as DNA, the CDR3 is TGCGCCAGCAGCGGCGGGACTTTAGCGGGATATTGGGAAGAGACCCAGTACTTC. Translated, it gives CASSGGTLAGYWEETQYF. The complete variable domain, with remaining parts taken from reference TRBV7-8 and TRBJ2-5, reads GAGVSQSPRYKVAKRGQDVALRCDPISGHVSLFWYQQALGQGPEFLTYFQNEAQLDKSGLPSDRFFAERPEGSVSTLKIQRTQQEDSAVYLCASSGGTLAGYWEETQYFGPGTRLLVL.

The genes are TRBV10-3 and TRBJ2-3, with 7 nucleotides matching TRBD2. CDR3 length: 18 residues. Trimming at V came to 10 bases and at J to 1 base, leaving 20 bases not matched to a gene. CDR1 is ENHRY and CDR2 is SYGVKD in the germline V gene. The CDR3 region has the DNA TGTGCCAGCCTGCCTTCTCTTACTAGCGATGTGCGCACAGATACGCAGTATTTT. This gives the protein CASLPSLTSDVRTDTQYF.

This CDR3 is CASSSPTGYYGYTF. As DNA, the CDR3 is TGTGCCAGCAGTTCCCCCACAGGATACTATGGCTACACCTTC. The V call is TRBV28, the J call TRBJ1-2, with D tentatively TRBD1 (5 bases). The length of the CDR3 is 14 residues. V lost 4 bases and J 3 bases, leaving 12 bases between the germline ends. Germline V gene lookup returns CDR1 MDHEN and CDR2 SYDVKM.

V and J are TRBV6-6 and TRBJ1-3; no reliable D call. Germline loops: CDR1 MNHNY, CDR2 SVGAGI (reference sequence). This CDR3 is built from 15 residues. The V end was cut by 4 bases, the J end by 0 bases, with 10 bases between. The CDR3 protein is CASSSLSSSGNTIYF. The CDR3 bases are TGTGCCAGCAGTTCCCTGTCGAGCTCTGGAAACACCATATATTTT.

The chain recombines TRBV29-1 with TRBJ1-4, with D uncertain. The V gene lost 4 bases and the J gene lost 5 bases, with 8 bases spanning the gap. CDR3 length equals 12 residues. The germline gives CDR1 SQVTM, CDR2 ANQGSEA. Here the CDR3 reads CSVVSQNEKLFF. CDR3 sequence (DNA): TGCAGCGTTGTTTCCCAAAATGAAAAACTGTTTTTT.

CDR3 coding DNA: TGCAGCGCGGGACTAGCGGGGCCCAATGAGCAGTTCTTC. Protein product: CSAGLAGPNEQFF. The chain recombines TRBV29-1 with TRBJ2-1, with 13 bases aligning to TRBD2. V lost 7 bases and J lost 6; bases outside the gene matches: 3. CDR3 size: 13 residues. Germline V lookup: CDR1 SQVTM, CDR2 ANQGSEA.

This clone has only a few counts. The chain is built from TRBV5-6 and TRBJ1-1; no definite D call. Deletions cut 2 bases from V and 4 bases from J, with 6 bases between. Per germline, CDR1 SGHDT and CDR2 YYEEEE. This CDR3 is 12 amino acids long. The DNA of the CDR3 is TGTGCCAGCAGCTTCGGTCGCACTGAAGCTTTCTTT. Translated, it gives CASSFGRTEAFF.

This chain links TRBV13 with TRBJ1-3; D remains unclear. V was pared by 3 bases and J by 0 bases, with 15 bases between. Germline CDR1 PRHDT, CDR2 FYEKMQ (reference sequence). The CDR3 is 17 residues long. DNA of the CDR3: TGTGCCAGCAGCTTTCGTTTGGTTTCCGGCTCTGGAAACACCATATATTTT. This codes for CASSFRLVSGSGNTIYF.

The chain recombines TRBV4-2 with TRBJ2-5; TRBD1 matches 8 bases. J lost 5 bases, V lost 5 bases, and 10 bases had no gene match. This CDR3 comprises 15 residues. Germline-derived CDR1 and CDR2 are LGHNA and YNFKEQ. The CDR3 protein is CASSFSQGAWETQYF. The CDR3 region has the DNA TGTGCCAGCAGCTTTTCCCAGGGGGCATGGGAGACCCAGTACTTC.

The chain couples TRBV5-6 to TRBJ1-4, with 9 positions matching TRBD1. Germline-derived CDR1 and CDR2 are SGHDT and YYEEEE. This CDR3 contains 15 residues. V shed 2 bases, J shed 13 bases, and the junction held 12 bases outside the gene matches. The CDR3 sequence is CASSFWDRVKSGLFF. The CDR3 DNA sequence: TGTGCCAGCAGCTTTTGGGACAGGGTCAAAAGTGGACTGTTTTTT.

This chain connects TRBV27 to TRBJ2-2; no clear D gene. Trimming removed 5 bases from V and 7 bases from J, with 5 bases in between. This CDR3 contains 11 residues. Germline CDR1 reads MNHEY; CDR2 reads SMNVEV (reference sequence). The CDR3 protein is CASSPNGELFF. The CDR3 DNA follows: TGTGCCAGCAGTCCCAACGGGGAGCTGTTTTTT.

This chain joins TRBV9 and TRBJ2-7; D is possibly TRBD1 (7 bases). V lost 0 bases, J lost 5 bases, and 15 bases lay in between. Per the germline V gene, CDR1 is SGDLS and CDR2 is YYNGEE. The CDR3 contains 15 residues. CDR3 nucleotide sequence: TGTGCCAGCAGCGTAGGTGGCGGGACAGTCAACGAGCAGTACTTC. Its translation is CASSVGGGTVNEQYF.

The chain combines TRBV6-1 with TRBJ1-1; D perhaps matches TRBD1 (6 bases). Germline assignment: CDR1 MNHNS and CDR2 SASEGT. The CDR3 is 10 residues long. The V end lost 6 bases, the J end lost 10 bases, and 9 bases lay between the germline ends. DNA of the CDR3: TGTGCCAGCAGAAACAGGGTAGCTTTCTTT. Translation gives CASRNRVAFF.

The chain is built from TRBV7-9 and TRBJ2-2; 10 bases line up with TRBD1. CDR1 and CDR2 (germline): SEHNR, FQNEAQ (reference sequence). V lost 5 bases to trimming and J lost 2 bases; unmatched junction nucleotides: 2. The length of the CDR3 is 15 residues. CDR3 sequence (DNA): TGTGCCAGCAGCCGGACAGGGGGAAACACCGGGGAGCTGTTTTTT. It codes for CASSRTGGNTGELFF.

The gene calls are TRBV11-3 and TRBJ2-7, with 8 bases identical to TRBD1. CDR1 is SGHNT, CDR2 YENEEA, per germline. The ends lost 10 bases at V and 6 bases at J; junction bases unmatched: 14. The length of the CDR3 is 14 residues. CDR3 nucleotide sequence: TGTGCCACGAAGGACAGGGCGGGTCTCTCCGAGCAGTACTTC. It is translated as CATKDRAGLSEQYF.

This rearrangement joins TRBV29-1 to TRBJ2-1; TRBD1 matches 7 bases. CDR3 size: 17 residues. Germline V lookup: CDR1 SQVTM, CDR2 ANQGSEA. V was clipped by 1 base and J by 7 bases; unmatched bases: 16. CDR3: CSVEGVQGISTGNEQFF. The CDR3 DNA is TGCAGCGTTGAAGGGGTACAGGGGATATCTACGGGTAATGAGCAGTTCTTC.